This TCR beta chain is drawn from a study of OX40 agonist ivuxolimab in advanced cancers. In the case of this clone: Its antigen is not known.

Using immunoSEQ multiplex PCR, the repertoire was profiled, and TCRdb retains in-frame clones only, with some absent. The data contain approximately 79,000 clones, 87% of them singletons. Germline CDR1 MRHNA, CDR2 SNTAGT. The CDR3 covers 16 residues. Trimming left V 0 bases short and J 5 bases short, with 16 bases between. Findings of the study overall: At 0.1 to 3.0 mg/kg, CD4+ and CD8+ blood T cells expanded clonally by week 6.

This clonotype was sampled from an adult with an advanced solid tumor such as melanoma, head and neck, liver or kidney cancer. Here the sequenced sample was CD4+ or CD8+ T cells sorted from blood, taken in a trial of the OX40 agonist ivuxolimab. This sequence joins TRBV6-4 and TRBJ2-5; no definite D call. Written as DNA, the CDR3 is TGTGCCAGCAGTGACTCGTCGGTATGTAGCCAGGAGACCCAGTACTTC. Translation: CASSDSSVCSQETQYF.